This TCR beta chain stems from a study of shared clonotypes between healthy human individuals. The split of CD4+ cells yielded CD45RA+ naive and CD45RA-negative memory subsets. Germline CDR1 LNHDA, CDR2 SQIVND (reference sequence). This CDR3 region has 14 residues. Trimming took off 7 bases at V and 0 bases at J, with 13 bases between the two ends. Deep-level settings were used for running the assay. Roughly 200 ng DNA, about 30,000 T cell genomes, went into each sorted-subset replicate PCR. The assay was immunoSEQ multiplex PCR, and TCRdb's table has in-frame clones only and misses some. The repertoire holds 300,000 to 400,000 clones, with about 73% as singletons.

This receptor was identified in a man aged 25-45 years in good health. The chain is built from TRBV19 and TRBJ2-7; D possibly matches TRBD1 or TRBD2 (6 bases each). The sequenced sample consisted of memory CD4+ T cells sorted from blood. Subset given: CD45RA-negative fraction. CDR3 protein: CASKGDSSSYEQYF. CDR3 coding DNA: TGTGCCAGTAAGGGGGACTCCAGCTCCTACGAGCAGTACTTC.